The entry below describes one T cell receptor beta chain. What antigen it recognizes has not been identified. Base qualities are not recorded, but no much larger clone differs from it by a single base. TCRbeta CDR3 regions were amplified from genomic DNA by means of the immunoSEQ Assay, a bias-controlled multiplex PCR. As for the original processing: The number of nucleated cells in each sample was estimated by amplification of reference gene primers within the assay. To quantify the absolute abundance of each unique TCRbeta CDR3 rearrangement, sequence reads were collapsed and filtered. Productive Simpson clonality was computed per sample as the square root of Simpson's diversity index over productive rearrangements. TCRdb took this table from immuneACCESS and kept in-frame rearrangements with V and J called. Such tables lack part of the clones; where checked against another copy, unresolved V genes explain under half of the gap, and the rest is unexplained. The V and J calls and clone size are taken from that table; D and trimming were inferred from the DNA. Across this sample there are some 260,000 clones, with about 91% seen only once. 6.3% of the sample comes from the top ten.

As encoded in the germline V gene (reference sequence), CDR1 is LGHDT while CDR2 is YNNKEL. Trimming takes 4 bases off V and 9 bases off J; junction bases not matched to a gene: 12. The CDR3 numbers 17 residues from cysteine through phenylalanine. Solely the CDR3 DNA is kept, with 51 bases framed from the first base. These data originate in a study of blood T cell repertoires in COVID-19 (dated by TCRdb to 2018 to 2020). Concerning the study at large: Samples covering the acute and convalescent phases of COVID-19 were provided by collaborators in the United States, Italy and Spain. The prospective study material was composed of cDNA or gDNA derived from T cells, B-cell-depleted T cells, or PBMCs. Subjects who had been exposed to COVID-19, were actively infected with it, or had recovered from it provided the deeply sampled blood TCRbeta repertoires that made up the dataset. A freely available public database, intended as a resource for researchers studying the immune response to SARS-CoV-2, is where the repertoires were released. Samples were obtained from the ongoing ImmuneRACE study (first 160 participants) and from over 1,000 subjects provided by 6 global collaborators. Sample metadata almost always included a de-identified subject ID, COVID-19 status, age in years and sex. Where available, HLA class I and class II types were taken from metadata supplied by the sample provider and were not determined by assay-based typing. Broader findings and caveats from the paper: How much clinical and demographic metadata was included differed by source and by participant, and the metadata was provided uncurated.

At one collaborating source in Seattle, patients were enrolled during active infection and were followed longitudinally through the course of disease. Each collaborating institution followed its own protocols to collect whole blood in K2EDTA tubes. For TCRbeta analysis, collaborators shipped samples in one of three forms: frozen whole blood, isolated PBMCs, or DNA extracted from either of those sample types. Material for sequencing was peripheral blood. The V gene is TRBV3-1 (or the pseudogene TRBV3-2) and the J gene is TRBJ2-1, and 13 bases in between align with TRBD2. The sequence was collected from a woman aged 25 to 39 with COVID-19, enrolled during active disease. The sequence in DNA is TGTGCCAGCAGCCCACCTTATGGGACTAGCGGGATCAGTGAGCAGTTCTTC. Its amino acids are CASSPPYGTSGISEQFF.